The entry below describes one TCR beta chain. The data stem from a study of blood T cell repertoires in COVID-19. Study processing details: Reference gene primer amplification in the assay estimated nucleated cell counts. Repertoires were generated with immunoSEQ multiplex PCR, while TCRdb's copy carries only in-frame clones and drops some. V and J calls and clone size follow that table, whereas D and trimming were derived from the DNA. The sample holds about 250,000 clones, more than 70% seen once. The sample consisted of peripheral blood. The TCR was taken from a woman of 80 years or more with COVID-19, enrolled during active disease.

This CDR3 is CASSLRAPGASNEKLFF. Here the CDR3 DNA reads TGTGCCAGCAGTTTACGAGCCCCAGGGGCATCTAATGAAAAACTGTTTTTT. J is TRBJ1-4 and V is TRBV27; D is possibly TRBD1 (6 bases). V was cut by 2 bases and J by 3 bases, with 16 bases left in between. Germline CDR1 MNHEY, CDR2 SMNVEV (reference sequence). The CDR3 sequence is 17 residues long.